This passage covers 10 T cell receptor beta chains from one sample sequenced in a study of OX40 agonist ivuxolimab in advanced cancers. The data were produced by immunoSEQ multiplex PCR, yet TCRdb's version contains in-frame clones alone and is incomplete. Seen here are about 65,000 clones, around 87% observed once, and the top ten hold approximately 0.4%. The starting material was CD4+ or CD8+ T cells sorted from blood, obtained in a trial of the OX40 agonist ivuxolimab. Receptors originate from an adult with an advanced solid tumor such as melanoma, head and neck, liver or kidney cancer.

The V gene is TRBV7-9, the J gene TRBJ2-3; 9 nucleotides align to TRBD2. CDR3 length equals 15 residues. The trim removed 1 base at V and 4 bases at J, leaving 3 bases unmatched. Germline loops: CDR1 SEHNR, CDR2 FQNEAQ (reference sequence). CDR3 DNA sequence: TGTGCCAGCAGCTTAGGGGGACTAGCCGCAGATACGCAGTATTTT. It encodes CASSLGGLAADTQYF. The whole variable domain, remainder taken from reference TRBV7-9 and TRBJ2-3, is DTGVSQNPRHKITKRGQNVTFRCDPISEHNRLYWYRQTLGQGPEFLTYFQNEAQLEKSRLLSDRFSAERPKGSFSTLEIQRTEQGDSAMYLCASSLGGLAADTQYFGPGTRLTVL.

The V gene is TRBV19, the J gene TRBJ1-5; D not certain. The CDR3 consists of 15 residues. Germline loops: CDR1 LNHDA, CDR2 SQIVND (reference sequence). V lost 7 bases and J 0 bases, leaving 13 bases between the germline ends. The DNA for the CDR3 is TGTGCCAGTAAAGCGGAACCTAATAGCAATCAGCCCCAGCATTTT. Protein: CASKAEPNSNQPQHF.

The J gene is TRBJ2-3, the V gene TRBV9; 8 positions match TRBD2. Germline lookup yields CDR1 SGDLS and CDR2 YYNGEE. Trimming removed 0 bases from V and 2 bases from J; junction bases left unmatched: 14. The length of the CDR3 is 19 residues. The CDR3 spells CASSVAPGGSGDPTDTQYF. The DNA of the CDR3 is TGTGCCAGCAGCGTAGCCCCGGGGGGTAGCGGGGACCCCACAGATACGCAGTATTTT.

This rearrangement joins TRBV9 to TRBJ2-5; D possibly corresponds to TRBD1 (5 bases). This CDR3 is built from 15 residues. Germline CDR1 is SGDLS and CDR2 is YYNGEE. Trimming took 4 bases from V and 1 from J, leaving 14 bases between them. This chain's CDR3 is CASSTQVFPQETQYF. The CDR3 DNA sequence: TGTGCCAGCAGCACACAGGTCTTTCCCCAAGAGACCCAGTACTTC.

The chain has TRBV6-1 and TRBJ1-1, with D unclear. CDR3 size: 15 residues. V lost 2 bases and J lost 3, with 13 bases in between. Germline V lookup: CDR1 MNHNS, CDR2 SASEGT. This chain's CDR3 is CASSESRGWYTEAFF. CDR3 coding DNA: TGTGCCAGCAGTGAATCCCGGGGATGGTACACTGAAGCTTTCTTT.

CDR3 bases: TGTGCCAGCAGTTTCGCAGGAGTCTCTGGGGCCAACGTCCTGACTTTC. It is translated as CASSFAGVSGANVLTF. V usage is TRBV28 and J usage is TRBJ2-6, with D unclear. Trimming cost V 3 bases and J 0 bases, with 9 bases left between them. This CDR3 has 16 amino acids. CDR1 and CDR2 from the germline V gene are MDHEN and SYDVKM.

The chain combines TRBV5-1 with TRBJ2-1, with 7 nucleotides matching TRBD1. Germline values: CDR1 SGHRS, CDR2 YFSETQ. The CDR3 is 15 amino acids. V gave up 0 bases and J gave up 9 bases; unmatched junction bases: 9. CDR3 DNA: TGCGCCAGCAGCTTGGTGGGACAGATAAATAGTGAGCAGTTCTTC. This codes for CASSLVGQINSEQFF.

The chain's CDR3 is CASSAGTGVYEQYF. The CDR3 DNA follows: TGTGCCAGCAGCGCCGGGACAGGGGTCTACGAGCAGTACTTC. The chain carries TRBV6-1 and TRBJ2-7; TRBD1 matches at 10 bases. Germline V gene data show CDR1 as MNHNS and CDR2 as SASEGT. The CDR3 is made up of 14 amino acids. The ends lost 6 bases at V and 3 bases at J; junction bases unmatched: 5.

This chain connects TRBV19 to TRBJ1-5; TRBD1 matches 7 bases. V lost 3 bases to trimming and J lost 4 bases; unmatched junction nucleotides: 15. CDR3 length: 18 amino acids. The germline V gene encodes CDR1 LNHDA and CDR2 SQIVND (reference sequence). The DNA of the CDR3 is TGTGCCAGTAGTATGAAGGGGGCATCCCTCATTCCGAATCAGCCCCAGCATTTT. Residues: CASSMKGASLIPNQPQHF.

Regarding this clone: Likely a read error: the CDR3 ends without its conserved phenylalanine or tryptophan. The DNA is omitted, as the CDR3 cannot be located on it reliably, and the CDR3 follows TCRdb's listing. The rearrangement uses TRBV29-1 and TRBJ1-1. From germline, CDR1 is SQVTM and CDR2 ANQGSEA. The CDR3 region is 11 residues in length, termini included. The CDR3 is CSVEAGRGSFL.